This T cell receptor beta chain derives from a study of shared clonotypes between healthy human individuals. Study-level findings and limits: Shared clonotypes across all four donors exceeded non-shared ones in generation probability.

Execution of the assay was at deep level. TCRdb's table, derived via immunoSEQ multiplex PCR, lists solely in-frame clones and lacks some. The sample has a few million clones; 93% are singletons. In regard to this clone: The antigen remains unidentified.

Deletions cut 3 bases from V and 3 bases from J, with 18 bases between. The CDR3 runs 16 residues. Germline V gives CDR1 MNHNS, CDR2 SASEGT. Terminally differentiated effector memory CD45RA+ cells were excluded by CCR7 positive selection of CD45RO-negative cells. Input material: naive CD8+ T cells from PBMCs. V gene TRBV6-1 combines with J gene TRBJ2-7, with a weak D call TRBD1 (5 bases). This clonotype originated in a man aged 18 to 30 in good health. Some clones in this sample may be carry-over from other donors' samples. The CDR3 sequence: CASSEALGSGNYEQYF. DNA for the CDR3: TGTGCCAGCAGTGAGGCCCTAGGGTCAGGGAACTACGAGCAGTACTTC.